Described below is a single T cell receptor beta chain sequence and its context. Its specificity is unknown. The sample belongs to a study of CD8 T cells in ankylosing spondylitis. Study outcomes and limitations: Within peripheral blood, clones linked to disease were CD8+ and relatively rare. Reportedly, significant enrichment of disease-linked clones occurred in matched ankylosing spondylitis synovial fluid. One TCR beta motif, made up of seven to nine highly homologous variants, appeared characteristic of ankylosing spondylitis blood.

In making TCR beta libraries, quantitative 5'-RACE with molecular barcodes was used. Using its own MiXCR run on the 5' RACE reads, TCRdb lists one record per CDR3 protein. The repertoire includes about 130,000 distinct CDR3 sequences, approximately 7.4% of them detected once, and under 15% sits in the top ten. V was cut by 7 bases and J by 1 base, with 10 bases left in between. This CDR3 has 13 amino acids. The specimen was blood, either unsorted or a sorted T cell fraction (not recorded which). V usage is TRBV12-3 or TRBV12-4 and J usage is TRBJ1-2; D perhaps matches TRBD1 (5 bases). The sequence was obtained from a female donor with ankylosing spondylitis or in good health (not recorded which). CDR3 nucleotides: TGTGCCAGCACCCCGGGGGGTAACTATGGCTACACCTTC. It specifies CASTPGGNYGYTF.